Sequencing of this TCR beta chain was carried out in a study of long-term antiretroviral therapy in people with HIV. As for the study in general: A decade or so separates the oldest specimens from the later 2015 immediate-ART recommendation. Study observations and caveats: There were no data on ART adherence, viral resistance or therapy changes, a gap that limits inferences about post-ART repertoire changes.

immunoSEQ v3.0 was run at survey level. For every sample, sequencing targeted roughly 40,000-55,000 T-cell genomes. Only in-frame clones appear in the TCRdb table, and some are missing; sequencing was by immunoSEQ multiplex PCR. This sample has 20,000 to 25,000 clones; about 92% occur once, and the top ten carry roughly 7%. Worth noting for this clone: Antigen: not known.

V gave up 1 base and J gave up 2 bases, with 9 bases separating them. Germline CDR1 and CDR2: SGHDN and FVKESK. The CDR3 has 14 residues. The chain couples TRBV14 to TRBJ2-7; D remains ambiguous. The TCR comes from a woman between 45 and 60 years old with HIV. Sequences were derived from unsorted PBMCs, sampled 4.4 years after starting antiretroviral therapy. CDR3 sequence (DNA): TGTGCCAGCAGCCAAGGTCCCCTTCCCTACGAGCAGTACTTC. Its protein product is CASSQGPLPYEQYF.